Presented here are 15 T cell receptor beta chains from one specimen sequenced in a study of T cell responses to AZD1222 COVID-19 vaccine (dated by TCRdb to about 2021). Library generation was performed with the immunoSEQ multiplex PCR assay. This immuneACCESS table, as held by TCRdb, lists in-frame sequences with V and J called but not all clones. Of the missing ones, under half trace to an unresolved V gene in checked studies; the others have no known cause. This sample comprises approximately 97,000 clones, about 90% of them detected only once. The top ten clones comprise 6.5% to 8.5% of the sample. The intended sense of this specimen's time point label: baseline before first vaccination. Material: peripheral blood, obtained on day 0 of AZD1222 vaccination. These receptors were obtained from an adult in good health.

This chain links TRBV28 with TRBJ2-1; 8 bases match TRBD2. Germline loops: CDR1 MDHEN, CDR2 SYDVKM. With 5 bases clipped from V and 0 bases from J, the junction kept 6 bases outside the gene matches. The CDR3 has 16 amino acids. CDR3 sequence (DNA): TGTGCCAGCAGTCCCATTAGCGGGAACTCCTACAATGAGCAGTTCTTC. This translates into CASSPISGNSYNEQFF.

V gene TRBV9 combines with J gene TRBJ2-5, with 9 bases fitting TRBD2. The length of the CDR3 is 15 residues. V lost 8 bases and J lost 0; bases outside the gene matches: 8. Germline V gene sequence: CDR1 SGDLS, CDR2 YYNGEE. The CDR3 region is CARTAGGPYQETQYF. CDR3 nucleotide sequence: TGTGCCAGAACAGCGGGAGGCCCGTACCAAGAGACCCAGTACTTC.

V usage is TRBV6-5 and J usage is TRBJ2-2; TRBD1 matches at 7 bases. In germline, CDR1 is MNHEY, CDR2 SVGAGI. The CDR3 spans 16 residues. Trimming cost V 2 bases and J 4 bases; bases outside gene matches: 7. The chain's CDR3 is CASSYDRVEGTGELFF. The CDR3 coding sequence is TGTGCCAGCAGTTACGACAGGGTCGAGGGCACCGGGGAGCTGTTTTTT.

The chain is built from TRBV4-1 and TRBJ2-1; TRBD2 matches 9 bases. V trimming: 1 base; J trimming: 8 bases; junction bases outside the gene matches: 6. The CDR3 sequence is 15 residues long. The V gene's germline CDR1 is MGHRA and CDR2 YSYEKL. The CDR3 spells CASSQGGRAGDEQFF. CDR3 coding DNA: TGCGCCAGCAGCCAAGGCGGGAGGGCCGGGGATGAGCAGTTCTTC.

This clone has just a few counts. V and J are TRBV9 and TRBJ1-5; 9 bases are shared with TRBD1. The CDR3 extends over 15 amino acids. Germline loops: CDR1 SGDLS, CDR2 YYNGEE. The ends lost 4 bases at V and 6 bases at J; junction bases unmatched: 8. The CDR3 DNA reads TGTGCCAGCAGCCCTACAGGGGGCGGTCTTCAGCCCCAGCATTTT. This translates into CASSPTGGGLQPQHF.

This rearrangement joins TRBV27 to TRBJ1-5, with D tentatively TRBD1 (5 bases). V shed 2 bases and J shed 6 bases, with 14 bases lying between them. Germline CDR1 reads MNHEY; CDR2 reads SMNVEV (reference sequence). This CDR3 is 15 amino acids long. In DNA form, the CDR3 reads TGTGCCAGCAGTTTAAGTTGGGCAGGGAGTCAGCCCCAGCATTTT. Translating it yields CASSLSWAGSQPQHF.

In this sample, this clone turned up once. The V and J genes are TRBV20-1 and TRBJ1-6; D not resolved. Trimming took 1 base from V and 14 from J, leaving 9 bases between them. Germline assignment: CDR1 DFQATT and CDR2 SNEGSKA (reference sequence). CDR3 length equals 11 residues. The DNA for the CDR3 is TGCAGTGCTAGAGTCCTCGACTCCCTCCACTTT. This translates into CSARVLDSLHF.

The chain has TRBV3-1 (or the pseudogene TRBV3-2) and TRBJ2-4; either TRBD1 or TRBD2 may supply D (5 bases each). V was pared by 4 bases and J by 7 bases, with 11 bases between. The length of the CDR3 is 13 residues. Per the germline V gene, CDR1 is LGHDT and CDR2 is YNNKEL (reference sequence). This CDR3 is CASSPGAQNIQYF. The CDR3 bases are TGTGCCAGCAGCCCCGGGGCCCAGAACATTCAGTACTTC.

J is TRBJ2-2 and V is TRBV25-1; TRBD1 aligns across 7 bases. V lost 5 bases to trimming and J lost 4 bases; unmatched junction nucleotides: 1. The CDR3 runs to 13 residues. CDR1 and CDR2 (germline): MGHDK, SYGVNS. DNA of the CDR3: TGTGCCAGCAGTCACAGGGGCACCGGGGAGCTGTTTTTT. Protein product: CASSHRGTGELFF.

V gene TRBV21-1 combines with J gene TRBJ2-1. TRBV21-1 is shown as a pseudogene. The CDR3 loop spans 16 amino acids. DNA of the CDR3: TGTGCCAGCAGCAAAGTCCGCCCCGGGACCCCCTGGGGGCAGTTCTTC. Translated, it gives CASSKVRPGTPWGQFF.

This chain links TRBV6-2 or TRBV6-3 with TRBJ1-5; the D gene is possibly TRBD1 (6 bases). The CDR3 consists of 16 residues. CDR1 and CDR2 from the germline V gene are MNHEY and SVGEGT. Trimming took off 6 bases at V and 0 bases at J, with 15 bases between the two ends. CDR3 sequence (DNA): TGTGCCAGCAGCAGACAGGTGGGTTATAGCAATCAGCCCCAGCATTTT. It encodes CASSRQVGYSNQPQHF.

The chain is built from TRBV5-3 and TRBJ1-4; perhaps TRBD1 as D (5 bases). TRBV5-3 is sorted into the ORF group, with uncertain function. V was cut by 1 base and J by 1 base, with 11 bases left in between. This CDR3 has 16 amino acids. The CDR3: CARSLKGNRTNEKLFF. As DNA, the CDR3 is TGTGCCAGAAGCTTGAAGGGGAATCGAACTAATGAAAAACTGTTTTTT.

The chain joins TRBV29-1 to TRBJ1-2, with D hard to call. CDR3 length: 14 amino acids. Germline V gene data show CDR1 as SQVTM and CDR2 as ANQGSEA. Trimming took 0 bases from V and 8 from J, leaving 16 bases between them. The CDR3 is CSVEEGNSLRGYTF. CDR3 in DNA: TGCAGCGTTGAAGAAGGAAACTCGTTGCGGGGCTACACCTTC.

This CDR3 is CASSRGLAGAGELFF. The CDR3 DNA follows: TGTGCCAGCAGCCGGGGACTAGCGGGAGCCGGGGAGCTGTTTTTT. The rearrangement joins TRBV5-4 to TRBJ2-2; 14 bases line up with TRBD2. CDR1 is SGHNT, CDR2 YYREEE, per germline (reference sequence). J lost 6 bases, V lost 4 bases, and 2 bases had no gene match. CDR3 length equals 15 residues.

The chain has TRBV5-4 and TRBJ1-6, with unresolved D. The germline V gene encodes CDR1 SGHNT and CDR2 YYREEE (reference sequence). V lost 4 bases to trimming and J lost 8 bases, with 10 bases between them. There are 13 residues in the CDR3. The CDR3 sequence is CASSLRAYSPLHF. For the CDR3, the DNA is TGTGCCAGCAGCCTGAGGGCCTATTCACCCCTCCACTTT.